The T cell receptor (beta chain) under discussion was sequenced for a study of spatial heterogeneity in lung cancer. Study-wide background: Compared with alpha-chain sequences, beta-chain sequences were consistently detected in greater numbers.

From the 5' RACE reads, TCRdb called clonotypes with MiXCR, one entry per CDR3 protein. The data show 14,000 to 15,000 distinct CDR3 sequences, 11% seen once. Study conclusions and caveats: Ubiquitous expanded tumor TCRs appeared in blood more at resection than follow-up.

On this clonotype: Its antigen is not known.

Time point reported: sample taken at primary tumor resection. The authors sequenced whole RNA from tumor, nontumor lung or frozen PBMC without sorting. CDR3 size: 14 residues. The V and J ends lost 6 bases and 4 bases respectively, with 12 bases between them. Looked up from germline, CDR1 is MNHEY and CDR2 is SVGAGI. The sequencing used PBMCs, collected at surgery. This rearrangement joins TRBV6-5 to TRBJ1-4; D unresolved. The receptor was derived from a female donor with early-stage non-small cell lung cancer. CDR3 protein: CASSVVWGNEKLFF. DNA for the CDR3: TGTGCCAGCAGCGTTGTTTGGGGTAATGAAAAACTGTTTTTT.